Below are 11 T cell receptor beta chains sequenced from a single sample in a study of blood T cells in healthy people across ages. The authors ran a second PCR of 7 to 11 cycles using a sample-barcoded 5' primer and a J-beta primer mix. TCRdb independently ran MiXCR on the 5' RACE reads; one entry per CDR3 protein. The sample lists 850,000 to 950,000 distinct CDR3 sequences; around 30% were seen once. Sequencing input: blood. These receptors came from a woman aged 80 or over in good health.

Of note for this clonotype: Since a much larger clone is just one base distant, this may be a read error. This chain connects TRBV5-6 to TRBJ2-1; D is ambiguous. The J call may be wrong; the DNA end is better matched by TRBJ2-7. The CDR3 length is 16 residues. The germline CDR1 and CDR2 sequences are SGHDT and YYEEEE. This CDR3 is CASSLRRRLSYNEQYF. The CDR3 bases are TGTGCCAGCAGCTTGAGACGGCGGTTAAGCTACAATGAGCAGTACTTC.

This clonotype was seen many times. The genes are TRBV6-2 or TRBV6-3 and TRBJ2-3, with TRBD2 matching over 9 bases. Germline assignment: CDR1 MNHEY and CDR2 SVGEGT. This CDR3 spans 14 amino acids. J was trimmed by 7 bases and V by 5 bases; bases with no gene match: 7. The CDR3 reads CASSESSGGNTQYF. CDR3 nucleotides: TGTGCCAGCAGTGAATCCAGCGGGGGGAATACGCAGTATTTT.

As regards this clonotype: The junction departs from germline at one end; a sequencing error may be responsible. The chain uses TRBV9 and TRBJ2-3; 7 nucleotides align to TRBD2. The germline CDR1 and CDR2 sequences are SGDLS and YYNGEE. This CDR3 contains 14 residues. The CDR3 reads CVSSVASGTDTQYF. CDR3 nucleotide sequence: TGTGTCAGCAGCGTAGCTAGCGGTACAGATACGCAGTATTTT.

This clonotype was detected many times. The chain carries TRBV20-1 and TRBJ2-5; 7 nucleotides line up with TRBD2. Germline assignment: CDR1 DFQATT and CDR2 SNEGSKA (reference sequence). The ends lost 7 bases at V and 1 base at J; junction bases unmatched: 9. The length of the CDR3 is 14 residues. CDR3 sequence (DNA): TGCAGTGTAAGCGGGACGCCTTCCCAAGAGACCCAGTACTTC. Amino acid sequence: CSVSGTPSQETQYF.

This clonotype was recorded at least ten times. The chain carries TRBV9 and TRBJ2-7; D is unclear. Germline V gives CDR1 SGDLS, CDR2 YYNGEE. Trimming shortened V by 0 bases and J by 7 bases, and 11 bases separated the two germline ends. This CDR3 region has 13 residues. The CDR3 DNA follows: TGTGCCAGCAGCGTAGCTACTCTGGGTGAGCAGTACTTC. It encodes CASSVATLGEQYF.

This chain connects TRBV27 to TRBJ1-4, with TRBD1 matching over 11 bases. Germline V gives CDR1 MNHEY, CDR2 SMNVEV (reference sequence). The CDR3 runs 15 residues. V trimming: 1 base; J trimming: 8 bases; junction bases outside the gene matches: 3. The DNA for the CDR3 is TGTGCCAGCAGTTTATTGGGACAGGGGGACGAAAAACTGTTTTTT. Translation: CASSLLGQGDEKLFF.

Only a few counts were recorded for this clonotype. V gene TRBV5-6 combines with J gene TRBJ1-2; TRBD1 might be the D (5 bases). CDR3 length: 16 residues. Trimming took 6 bases from V and 4 from J, leaving 22 bases between them. Germline lookup yields CDR1 SGHDT and CDR2 YYEEEE. CDR3 amino acids: CASTNLRRGGLYGYTF. In DNA form, the CDR3 reads TGTGCCAGCACCAACCTCAGGAGGGGAGGGCTCTATGGCTACACCTTC.

This clonotype was counted ten times or more. V gene TRBV30 combines with J gene TRBJ1-2; 10 bases line up with TRBD1. The germline V gene has CDR1 GTSNPN and CDR2 SVGIG (reference sequence). The CDR3 runs to 15 residues. Germline trimming cut 4 bases from V and 3 bases from J; bases unmatched to any gene: 8. The CDR3 spells CAWNPGQGYYYGYTF. DNA of the CDR3: TGTGCCTGGAACCCGGGACAGGGGTATTACTATGGCTACACCTTC.

About this clonotype itself: Mismatch with germline at one junction end may stem from a read error. The chain employs TRBV4-3 and TRBJ2-6; the D gene could be TRBD1 or TRBD2 (6 bases each). Germline CDR1 is LGHNA and CDR2 is YSLEER. There are 19 residues in the CDR3. CDR3 sequence: CASSQDLDTGAYGVNVLTF. In DNA form, the CDR3 reads TGCGCCAGCAGCCAAGATCTGGATACGGGGGCCTATGGGGTCAACGTCCTGACTTTC.

This clonotype came up many times. The chain has TRBV12-3 or TRBV12-4 and TRBJ2-6, with 8 nucleotides matching TRBD1. The trim removed 6 bases at V and 4 bases at J, leaving 5 bases unmatched. The CDR3 spans 15 residues. In DNA form, the CDR3 reads TGTGCCAGCAGCGCAGGGGGCATAGGGGCCAACGTCCTGACTTTC. Encoded protein: CASSAGGIGANVLTF.

This sequence joins TRBV6-2 or TRBV6-3 and TRBJ2-5, with 11 bases identical to TRBD2. CDR3 length equals 17 residues. J lost 1 base, V lost 6 bases, and 10 bases had no gene match. Germline lookup yields CDR1 MNHEY and CDR2 SVGEGT. CDR3 DNA sequence: TGTGCCAGCAGACCAACTTTCCTAGCGGGAGGCCAAGAGACCCAGTACTTC. This codes for CASRPTFLAGGQETQYF.